The clone carrying this TCR beta chain was picked up a small number of times. This specimen comes from a study of blood T cells in healthy people across ages. The CDR3 has 13 residues. V trimming: 3 bases; J trimming: 8 bases; junction bases outside the gene matches: 1. CDR1 is LGHDT, CDR2 YNNKEL, per germline (reference sequence). With a J-beta primer mix and a sample-barcoded 5' primer, a second PCR ran about 7 to 11 cycles. Each TCR beta cDNA got a 12-nucleotide random molecular identifier. Sequencing of every sample gave 2.5 million or more CDR3-containing paired-end reads. TCRdb re-derived calls from the 5' RACE reads in MiXCR, one entry per CDR3 protein. The table has about 940,000 distinct CDR3 sequences, 40% to 60% seen once. Samples each had at least 5.5 micrograms of total RNA extracted.

The TCR was taken from a man younger than 45 in good health. This sequence joins TRBV3-1 and TRBJ2-1; the match to TRBD2 covers 10 bases. The specimen was blood. The CDR3: CASSQLAGDEQFF. For the CDR3, the DNA is TGTGCCAGCAGCCAGCTAGCGGGGGATGAGCAGTTCTTC.